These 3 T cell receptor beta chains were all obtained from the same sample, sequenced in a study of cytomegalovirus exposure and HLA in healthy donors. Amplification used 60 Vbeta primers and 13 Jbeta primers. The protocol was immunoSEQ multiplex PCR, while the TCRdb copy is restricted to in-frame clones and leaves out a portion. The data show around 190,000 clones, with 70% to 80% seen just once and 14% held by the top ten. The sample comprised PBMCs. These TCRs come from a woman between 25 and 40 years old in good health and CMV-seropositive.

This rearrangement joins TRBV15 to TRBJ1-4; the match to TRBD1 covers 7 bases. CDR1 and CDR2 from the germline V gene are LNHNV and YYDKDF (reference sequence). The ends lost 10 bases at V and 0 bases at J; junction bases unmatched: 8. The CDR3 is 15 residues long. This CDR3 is CARITGAATNEKLFF. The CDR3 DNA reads TGTGCCAGGATCACAGGGGCTGCAACTAATGAAAAACTGTTTTTT.

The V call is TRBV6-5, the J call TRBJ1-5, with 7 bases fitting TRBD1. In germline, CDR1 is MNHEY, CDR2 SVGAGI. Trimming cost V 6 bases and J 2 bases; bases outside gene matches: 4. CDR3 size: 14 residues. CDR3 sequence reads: CASSRTGGNQPQHF. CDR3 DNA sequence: TGTGCCAGCAGCCGGACAGGTGGCAATCAGCCCCAGCATTTT.

DNA for the CDR3: TGTGCCAGCAGTTTAACGGGGGGCACCTATTCACCCCTCCACTTT. It codes for CASSLTGGTYSPLHF. This chain joins TRBV28 and TRBJ1-6; TRBD1 might be the D (6 bases). Germline lookup yields CDR1 MDHEN and CDR2 SYDVKM. CDR3 length: 15 amino acids. The V and J ends lost 2 bases and 8 bases respectively, with 13 bases between them.